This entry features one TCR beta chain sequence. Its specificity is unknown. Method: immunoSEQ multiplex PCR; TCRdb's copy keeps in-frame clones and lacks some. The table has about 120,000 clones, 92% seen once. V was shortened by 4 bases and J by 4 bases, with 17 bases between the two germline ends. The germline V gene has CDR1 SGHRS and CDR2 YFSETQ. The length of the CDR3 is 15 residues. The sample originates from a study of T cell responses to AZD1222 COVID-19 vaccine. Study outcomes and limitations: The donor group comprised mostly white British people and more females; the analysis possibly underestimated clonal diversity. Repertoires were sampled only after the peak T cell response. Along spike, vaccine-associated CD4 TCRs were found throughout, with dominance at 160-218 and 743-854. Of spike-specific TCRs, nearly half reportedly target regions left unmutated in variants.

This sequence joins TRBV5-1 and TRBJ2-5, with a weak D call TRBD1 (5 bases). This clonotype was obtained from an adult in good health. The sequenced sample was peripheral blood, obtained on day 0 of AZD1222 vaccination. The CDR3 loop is CASSLDQGQGETQYF. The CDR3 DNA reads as TGCGCCAGCAGCCTGGACCAGGGTCAGGGAGAGACCCAGTACTTC.